This TCR beta chain was captured by sequencing in a study of CD8 T cells in ankylosing spondylitis. The CDR3 totals 15 residues. V was clipped by 3 bases and J by 4 bases, with 15 bases between them. CDR1 is SGDLS, CDR2 YYNGEE, per germline. This clonotype was observed many times. Its target is unknown. Study-level findings and limits: It was reported that disease-linked clones were significantly enriched in matched ankylosing spondylitis synovial fluid. Certain motif variants had earlier appeared in reactive arthritis synovial fluid and blood. With a CD8+ phenotype, disease-linked clones were relatively rare in peripheral blood. Among TCR beta sequences, a motif of about 8 highly homologous variants appeared characteristic of ankylosing spondylitis blood.

TCRdb processed the 5' RACE reads anew with MiXCR; each CDR3 protein has one entry. Among fewer than 30,000 distinct CDR3 sequences listed, around 2.5% were seen once. The genes are TRBV9 and TRBJ2-3; D is possibly TRBD2 (5 bases). The specimen sequenced was blood, either unsorted or a sorted T cell fraction (not recorded which). The source of this sequence is a female donor with ankylosing spondylitis or in good health (not recorded which). CDR3 nucleotide sequence: TGTGCCAGCAGCGGGCGGTCACCGAGGGCAGATACGCAGTATTTT. It codes for CASSGRSPRADTQYF.